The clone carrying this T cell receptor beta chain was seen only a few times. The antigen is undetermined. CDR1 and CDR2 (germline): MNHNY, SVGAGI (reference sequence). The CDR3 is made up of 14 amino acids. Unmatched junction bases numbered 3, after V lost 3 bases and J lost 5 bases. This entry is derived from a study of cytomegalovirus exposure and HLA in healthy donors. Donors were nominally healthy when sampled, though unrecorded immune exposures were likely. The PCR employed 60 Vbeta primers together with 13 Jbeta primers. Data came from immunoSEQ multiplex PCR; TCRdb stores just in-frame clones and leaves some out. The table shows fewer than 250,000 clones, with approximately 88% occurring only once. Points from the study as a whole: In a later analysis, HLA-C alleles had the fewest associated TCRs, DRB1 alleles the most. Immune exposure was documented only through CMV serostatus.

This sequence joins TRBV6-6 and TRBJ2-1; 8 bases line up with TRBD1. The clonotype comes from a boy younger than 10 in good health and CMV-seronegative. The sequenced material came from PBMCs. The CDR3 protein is CASSYTDRDNEQFF. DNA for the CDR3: TGTGCCAGCAGTTATACGGACAGGGACAATGAGCAGTTCTTC.